A single sample is the source of the 23 T cell receptor beta chains below, sequenced in a study of response to subunit inactivated influenza vaccine. TCRdb independently ran MiXCR on the RT-PCR reads; one entry per CDR3 protein. The repertoire holds hundreds of thousands of distinct CDR3 sequences, approximately 14% seen once, with roughly 10% in the top ten. The sample consisted of PBMCs from blood, taken 12 days after vaccination. The receptors originated from a man aged 45 to 65 who received an inactivated influenza vaccine.

V and J are TRBV12-3 or TRBV12-4 and TRBJ2-1; perhaps TRBD1 as D (5 bases). The CDR3 extends over 12 amino acids. V lost 8 bases and J lost 10, with 15 bases in between. The CDR3 DNA reads as TGTGCCAGCGGCCAAGGGGCTGACGAGCAGTTCTTC. It specifies CASGQGADEQFF.

This chain joins TRBV30 and TRBJ2-7; 9 bases are shared with TRBD2. Germline V gene sequence: CDR1 GTSNPN, CDR2 SVGIG (reference sequence). J gave up 1 base and V 0 bases, and 1 base lay outside the gene matches. The CDR3 has 14 residues. The CDR3 protein is CAWSVGLASYEQYF. CDR3 bases: TGTGCCTGGAGTGTTGGACTAGCGTCCTACGAGCAGTACTTC. Drawing the rest from reference TRBV30 and TRBJ2-7, the complete variable domain is SQTIHQWPATLVQPVGSPLSLECTVEGTSNPNLYWYRQAAGRGLQLLFYSVGIGQISSEVPQNLSASRPQDRQFILSSKKLLLSDSGFYLCAWSVGLASYEQYFGPGTRLTVT.

The chain joins TRBV6-2 or TRBV6-3 to TRBJ2-2; D remains unclear. Trimming removed 6 bases from V and 6 bases from J, with 8 bases in between. Per the germline V gene, CDR1 is MNHEY and CDR2 is SVGEGT. The CDR3 covers 12 residues. The CDR3, as DNA: TGTGCCAGCAGCAACCTCCCCGGGGAGCTGTTTTTT. Amino acids: CASSNLPGELFF.

This clonotype came up a few times. The chain recombines TRBV7-2 with TRBJ1-2; D is uncertain. Per germline, CDR1 SGHTA and CDR2 FQGNSA. Trimming took 0 bases from V and 4 from J, leaving 9 bases between them. The length of the CDR3 is 14 residues. CDR3: CASSLAALLYGYTF. The CDR3 region has the DNA TGTGCCAGCAGCTTAGCAGCCCTGCTCTATGGCTACACCTTC.

This clonotype was seen only a few times. The V and J genes are TRBV5-1 and TRBJ2-3; 7 bases are a match to TRBD2. The CDR3 contains 17 residues. Germline trimming cut 4 bases from V and 0 bases from J; bases unmatched to any gene: 11. CDR1 is SGHRS and CDR2 is YFSETQ in the germline V gene. As DNA, the CDR3 is TGCGCCAGCAGCCCTCCTCAAGGACTAGGAAGCACAGATACGCAGTATTTT. The encoded protein is CASSPPQGLGSTDTQYF.

As to this clonotype: Since a much larger clone is just one base distant, this may be a read error. The V gene is TRBV5-1, the J gene TRBJ2-3; 7 positions agree with TRBD2. The CDR3 is made up of 16 amino acids. The germline V gene has CDR1 SGHRS and CDR2 YFSETQ. CDR3 protein: CSSSFSEAGGTDTQYF. The CDR3 region has the DNA TGCTCCAGCAGCTTCTCGGAGGCGGGGGGCACAGATACGCAGTATTTT.

The V call is TRBV20-1, the J call TRBJ1-1; D is ambiguous. The CDR3 is made up of 14 amino acids. In germline, CDR1 is DFQATT, CDR2 SNEGSKA (reference sequence). Trimming pared 3 bases from V and 1 base from J, leaving 12 bases between. CDR3 region: CSARWQAGNTEAFF. The CDR3 DNA reads TGCAGTGCTAGGTGGCAGGCGGGGAACACTGAAGCTTTCTTT.

In its sample, this clonotype was seen a few times. The chain joins TRBV12-3 or TRBV12-4 to TRBJ2-7, with unresolved D. The CDR3 covers 13 residues. The ends were cut back, 2 bases at V and 2 bases at J, with 7 bases in the middle. The CDR3 sequence is CASSLNGAYEQYF. The CDR3 DNA reads TGTGCCAGCAGTTTAAACGGAGCCTACGAGCAGTACTTC.

The chain employs TRBV18 and TRBJ2-7; D is possibly TRBD1 (6 bases). V lost 6 bases and J 0 bases, leaving 18 bases between the germline ends. Germline assignment: CDR1 KGHSH and CDR2 LQKENI. The CDR3 extends over 16 amino acids. Here the CDR3 reads CASSRNTGSTSYEQYF. CDR3 coding DNA: TGTGCCAGCTCCAGAAACACAGGGTCCACCTCCTACGAGCAGTACTTC.

This chain joins TRBV18 and TRBJ2-1, with TRBD2 as a possible D gene (6 bases). CDR3 length equals 15 residues. CDR1 KGHSH and CDR2 LQKENI come from the germline V gene. Deletions cut 2 bases from V and 2 bases from J, with 10 bases between. For the CDR3, the DNA is TGTGCCAGCTCACCAAGTCTAGCGCCCTACAATGAGCAGTTCTTC. Protein sequence: CASSPSLAPYNEQFF.

The V call is TRBV9, the J call TRBJ2-3, with D maybe TRBD2 (6 bases). Germline loops: CDR1 SGDLS, CDR2 YYNGEE. V was clipped by 3 bases and J by 3 bases, with 17 bases between them. CDR3 length: 16 amino acids. The CDR3 protein is CASSARGAGRTDTQYF. The CDR3 nucleotides read TGTGCCAGCAGCGCCCGGGGAGCTGGGAGGACAGATACGCAGTATTTT.

A few counts support this clonotype. J is TRBJ2-5 and V is TRBV10-3, with D unclear. Germline loops: CDR1 ENHRY, CDR2 SYGVKD. This CDR3 contains 15 residues. Between the trimmed V and J ends, which lost 5 bases and 1 base, there was a span of 14 bases. The CDR3 protein is CAISRTETTQETQYF. The CDR3 coding sequence is TGTGCCATCAGTCGGACGGAAACAACCCAAGAGACCCAGTACTTC.

This clonotype was observed a handful of times. The chain uses TRBV28 and TRBJ1-1, with TRBD1 matching 7 bases. Germline V gene sequence: CDR1 MDHEN, CDR2 SYDVKM. The CDR3 has 16 residues. V trimming: 5 bases; J trimming: 2 bases; junction bases outside the gene matches: 11. The CDR3 bases are TGTGCCAGCAGTCACCACCCCCGACAGGGTAACACTGAAGCTTTCTTT. It codes for CASSHHPRQGNTEAFF.

This clonotype was seen a few times. This chain uses TRBV20-1 with TRBJ2-7, with unresolved D. Trimming removed 2 bases from V and 0 bases from J, with 5 bases in between. Per the germline V gene, CDR1 is DFQATT and CDR2 is SNEGSKA (reference sequence). This CDR3 contains 12 residues. DNA of the CDR3: TGCAGTGCTAGACCCCCCTCCTACGAGCAGTACTTC. This codes for CSARPPSYEQYF.

The chain combines TRBV28 with TRBJ1-5; possibly TRBD1 for D (5 bases). Germline-derived CDR1 and CDR2 are MDHEN and SYDVKM. The CDR3 length is 14 residues. The V end lost 2 bases, the J end lost 6 bases, and 11 bases lay between the germline ends. CDR3 sequence: CASSLGRAPQPQHF. The CDR3 nucleotides are TGTGCCAGCAGTTTAGGCAGGGCCCCTCAGCCCCAGCATTTT.

CDR3 residues: CSVAGRGGPTDTQYF. The CDR3 DNA reads TGCAGCGTTGCCGGCAGGGGTGGGCCCACAGATACGCAGTATTTT. The rearrangement joins TRBV29-1 to TRBJ2-3; D might be TRBD1 (6 bases). CDR1 SQVTM and CDR2 ANQGSEA come from the germline V gene. V was trimmed by 4 bases and J by 2 bases, leaving 16 bases between them. This CDR3 region has 15 residues.

There are a few counts of this clonotype. The chain recombines TRBV19 with TRBJ1-2; perhaps TRBD1 as D (5 bases). The CDR3 is 12 residues long. Germline V gene lookup returns CDR1 LNHDA and CDR2 SQIVND (reference sequence). With 11 bases removed from V and 4 bases from J, the gap between germline ends came to 14 bases. CDR3: CASSRDGYGYTF. DNA for the CDR3: TGTGCCTCCAGTCGGGACGGCTATGGCTACACCTTC.

The genes are TRBV4-2 and TRBJ2-3; the D is unclear. Deletions cut 1 base from V and 3 bases from J, with 8 bases between. The CDR3 length is 14 residues. Germline V gene data show CDR1 as LGHNA and CDR2 as YNFKEQ. CDR3 in DNA: TGTGCCAGCAGCCAAGGGACCGAGACAGATACGCAGTATTTT. It translates to CASSQGTETDTQYF.

There are a few counts of this clonotype. The CDR3 DNA is TGTGCCAGCAGCCAAGATGGGGGGCTGAACACCGGGGAGCTGTTTTTT. This gives the protein CASSQDGGLNTGELFF. The J gene is TRBJ2-2, the V gene TRBV3-1; the D call may be TRBD1 or TRBD2 (6 bases each). V was shortened by 0 bases and J by 1 base, with 9 bases between the two germline ends. Germline V CDR1 and CDR2: LGHDT, YNNKEL (reference sequence). The CDR3 totals 16 residues.

This clonotype was seen ten or more times. The chain employs TRBV10-3 and TRBJ1-2, with a tentative D call TRBD1 (5 bases). Trimming shortened V by 0 bases and J by 3 bases, and 11 bases separated the two germline ends. The germline V gene encodes CDR1 ENHRY and CDR2 SYGVKD. This CDR3 comprises 15 residues. CDR3 amino acids: CAISESGTGDYGYTF. The DNA for the CDR3 is TGTGCCATCAGTGAGTCCGGGACGGGGGACTATGGCTACACCTTC.

This clonotype was seen only a few times. The V and J genes are TRBV5-6 and TRBJ1-5; D is perhaps TRBD1 (6 bases). Germline V lookup: CDR1 SGHDT, CDR2 YYEEEE. This CDR3 is built from 14 residues. Trimming removed 4 bases from V and 7 bases from J, with 15 bases in between. The CDR3 DNA reads as TGTGCCAGCAGCACTAGGGGGTCAGGGCAGCCCCAGCATTTT. Translated: CASSTRGSGQPQHF.

The rearrangement joins TRBV6-5 to TRBJ2-3; 8 positions match TRBD1. The CDR3 has 14 residues. Per the germline V gene, CDR1 is MNHEY and CDR2 is SVGAGI. The J segment lost 1 base and the V segment lost 4 bases, leaving 1 base of the junction unmatched. CDR3: CASSWTGRTDTQYF. The CDR3 nucleotides read TGTGCCAGCAGTTGGACAGGGCGCACAGATACGCAGTATTTT.

The chain employs TRBV28 and TRBJ2-7; TRBD1 might be the D (5 bases). Germline V gene sequence: CDR1 MDHEN, CDR2 SYDVKM. V gave up 5 bases and J gave up 3 bases, with 14 bases separating them. The CDR3 covers 14 residues. CDR3 DNA: TGTGCCAGCAGTCAACAGGAAACACTCTACGAGCAGTACTTC. Encoded protein: CASSQQETLYEQYF.